The 16 T cell receptor beta chains presented below share a single source sample, sequenced in a study of shared clonotypes between healthy human individuals. Using immunoSEQ multiplex PCR, the repertoire was profiled, and TCRdb retains in-frame clones only, with some absent. The data show millions of clones, just over 90% seen once. Terminally differentiated effector memory CD45RA+ cells were excluded by CCR7 positive selection of CD45RO-negative cells. Material for sequencing was naive CD8+ T cells from PBMCs. Receptor source: a man aged 18 to 35 in good health. Some clones in this sample may be carry-over from other donors' samples.

As regards this clone: Distinct nucleotide sequences in the sample also encode this CDR3. The chain joins TRBV9 to TRBJ2-7; D possibly uses TRBD1 or TRBD2 (5 bases each). The germline CDR1 and CDR2 sequences are SGDLS and YYNGEE. This CDR3 spans 14 amino acids. Trimming cost V 2 bases and J 3 bases, with 12 bases left between them. The CDR3 region has the DNA TGTGCCAGCAGCGTGGGGACGCGGAGCTACGAGCAGTACTTC. It translates to CASSVGTRSYEQYF.

The chain combines TRBV7-6 with TRBJ2-2; D is ambiguous. The germline V gene encodes CDR1 SGHVS and CDR2 FNYEAQ. Trimming removed 3 bases at V and 4 bases at J, with 9 bases between. The CDR3 consists of 14 residues. The CDR3 DNA follows: TGTGCCAGCAGCTTGCGGCACGCCACCGGGGAGCTGTTTTTT. Translating it yields CASSLRHATGELFF.

The rearrangement links TRBV7-9 to TRBJ1-2; D gene unclear. V was cut by 4 bases and J by 8 bases, with 20 bases left in between. The CDR3 extends over 15 amino acids. Germline CDR1 SEHNR, CDR2 FQNEAQ (reference sequence). DNA for the CDR3: TGTGCCAGCAGCTCCCCCCTCGAAGGGTTGGGCGGCTACACCTTC. Amino acids: CASSSPLEGLGGYTF.

The CDR3, as DNA: TGTGCCAGTACCCCCCAGAGACAGGCCTCTGGAAACACCATATATTTT. Translating it yields CASTPQRQASGNTIYF. The chain couples TRBV19 to TRBJ1-3; possible D gene TRBD1, 6 bases. Germline values: CDR1 LNHDA, CDR2 SQIVND (reference sequence). V gave up 7 bases and J gave up 0 bases, with 16 bases separating them. CDR3 length: 16 amino acids.

The chain combines TRBV6-1 with TRBJ2-2; no definite D call. CDR1 and CDR2 (germline): MNHNS, SASEGT. The ends were cut back, 6 bases at V and 1 base at J, with 0 bases in the middle. This CDR3 has 11 residues. Here the CDR3 reads CASRNTGELFF. CDR3 bases: TGTGCCAGCAGGAACACCGGGGAGCTGTTTTTT.

This chain uses TRBV4-1 with TRBJ2-1, with a weak D call TRBD1 (7 bases). V lost 0 bases and J lost 8, with 17 bases in between. The germline V gene has CDR1 MGHRA and CDR2 YSYEKL. This CDR3 comprises 16 residues. The CDR3 coding sequence is TGCGCCAGCAGCCAAGATGACGGGGGCAGGGGGTATGAGCAGTTCTTC. Its protein product is CASSQDDGGRGYEQFF.

V is TRBV9 and J is TRBJ2-1; the D is unclear. Trimming took off 2 bases at V and 9 bases at J, with 9 bases between the two ends. The germline V gene encodes CDR1 SGDLS and CDR2 YYNGEE. CDR3 size: 12 residues. The CDR3 region has the DNA TGTGCCAGCAGCGTGACGATTGGTGAGCAGTTCTTC. Translation gives CASSVTIGEQFF. The variable domain in full, with the rest retrieved from reference TRBV9 and TRBJ2-1, is DSGVTQTPKHLITATGQRVTLRCSPRSGDLSVYWYQQSLDQGLQFLIQYYNGEERAKGNILERFSAQQFPDLHSELNLSSLELGDSALYFCASSVTIGEQFFGPGTRLTVL.

The chain combines TRBV19 with TRBJ2-1; TRBD2 agrees at 9 bases. The CDR3 spans 16 residues. Germline values: CDR1 LNHDA, CDR2 SQIVND (reference sequence). V shed 1 base and J 4 bases; nucleotides not matched to a gene: 5. CDR3 sequence reads: CASSIGGLAGYNEQFF. CDR3 nucleotides: TGTGCCAGTAGTATAGGCGGCCTAGCGGGATACAATGAGCAGTTCTTC.

CDR3 sequence reads: CASSYSKASYEQYF. DNA for the CDR3: TGTGCCAGCAGTTACTCGAAGGCCTCCTACGAGCAGTACTTC. The rearrangement links TRBV6-6 to TRBJ2-7; no reliable D call. This CDR3 region has 14 residues. V lost 0 bases, J lost 0 bases, and 6 bases lay in between. Per germline, CDR1 MNHNY and CDR2 SVGAGI (reference sequence).

The genes are TRBV5-1 and TRBJ2-1, with a possible D match to TRBD1 (5 bases). This CDR3 is 15 amino acids long. The germline V gene encodes CDR1 SGHRS and CDR2 YFSETQ. Trimming took 4 bases from V and 4 from J, leaving 15 bases between them. The chain's CDR3 is CASSPGQARYNEQFF. DNA of the CDR3: TGCGCCAGCAGCCCAGGGCAGGCTCGTTACAATGAGCAGTTCTTC.

V gene TRBV9 combines with J gene TRBJ2-4; 8 bases agree with TRBD2. The junction had 9 bases not matched to a gene; V was cut back by 4 bases and J by 3 bases. The CDR3 loop spans 16 amino acids. From germline, CDR1 is SGDLS and CDR2 YYNGEE. The CDR3 protein is CASSLSGSFGKNIQYF. The CDR3 DNA follows: TGTGCCAGCAGCCTAAGCGGGAGTTTTGGCAAAAACATTCAGTACTTC.

The J gene is TRBJ2-1, the V gene TRBV5-1; weak D call: TRBD2 (6 bases). The CDR3 loop spans 17 amino acids. CDR1 is SGHRS and CDR2 is YFSETQ in the germline V gene. The V and J ends lost 4 bases and 3 bases respectively, with 20 bases between them. For the CDR3, the DNA is TGCGCCAGCAGCCTGGGGTTTGGGACCGGGGGCTACAATGAGCAGTTCTTC. Protein product: CASSLGFGTGGYNEQFF.

The V gene is TRBV6-5, the J gene TRBJ2-7, with 7 bases aligning to TRBD1. Looked up from germline, CDR1 is MNHEY and CDR2 is SVGAGI. V gave up 4 bases and J gave up 8 bases; unmatched junction bases: 8. The CDR3 covers 13 residues. The chain's CDR3 is CASSSLTGQKQYF. In DNA form, the CDR3 reads TGTGCCAGCAGTTCATTGACGGGACAGAAGCAGTACTTC.

The V call is TRBV19, the J call TRBJ2-2; 10 bases align to TRBD1. V was pared by 5 bases and J by 3 bases, with 15 bases of the junction left unmatched. CDR3 size: 19 residues. Germline lookup yields CDR1 LNHDA and CDR2 SQIVND (reference sequence). CDR3 protein: CASSHDRGHQGLDTGELFF. CDR3 sequence (DNA): TGTGCCAGTAGTCACGACAGGGGGCACCAGGGCCTAGACACCGGGGAGCTGTTTTTT.

This clone was counted a few times. CDR3 loop: CASSFAQHVEAFF. The CDR3 DNA is TGTGCCAGCAGCTTCGCACAGCATGTCGAAGCTTTCTTT. V usage is TRBV11-2 and J usage is TRBJ1-1; D gene ambiguous. This CDR3 contains 13 residues. The germline gives CDR1 SGHAT, CDR2 FQNNGV. V lost 3 bases and J 8 bases, leaving 13 bases between the germline ends.

The CDR3 spells CASSSGTGNTEAFF. The CDR3 nucleotides are TGTGCCAGCAGCTCCGGGACAGGGAACACTGAAGCTTTCTTT. The chain couples TRBV11-2 to TRBJ1-1, with 8 bases that match TRBD1. V lost 4 bases to trimming and J lost 1 base; unmatched junction nucleotides: 2. CDR1 and CDR2 (germline): SGHAT, FQNNGV. This CDR3 is 14 amino acids long.